This T cell receptor (beta chain) was recorded in a study of T cell responses to AZD1222 COVID-19 vaccine. Study information: The analysis combined second doses at about 4 or about 12 weeks.

The data were produced by immunoSEQ multiplex PCR, yet TCRdb's version contains in-frame clones alone and is incomplete. The sample contains fewer than 150,000 clones, 89% of which appear only once. With V trimmed by 8 bases and J by 11 bases, 11 bases remained unmatched. The CDR3 length is 13 residues. CDR1 is PRHDT and CDR2 is FYEKMQ in the germline V gene (reference sequence). With respect to this clone: Its antigen is not identified.

Overall study results and limits: Just five to seven AZD1222 recipients tested seropositive at baseline.

The source material was peripheral blood, sampled on day 0 of AZD1222 vaccination. V gene TRBV13 combines with J gene TRBJ2-5, with TRBD2 matching over 10 bases. This TCR came from an adult in good health. CDR3 region: CASSFASGSVQYF. CDR3 nucleotide sequence: TGTGCCAGCTCGTTCGCTAGCGGGAGTGTTCAGTACTTC.